This T cell receptor beta chain was obtained from a study of T cells after yellow fever vaccination. TCRdb itself ran the 5' RACE reads through MiXCR, one entry per CDR3 protein. Of some 290,000 distinct CDR3 sequences in the sample, about 11% were seen once. This clonotype was seen ten or more times. Between the trimmed V and J ends, which lost 0 bases and 0 bases, there was a span of 15 bases. Germline V CDR1 and CDR2: MNHEY, SVGAGI. CDR3 length equals 17 residues. This sequence joins TRBV6-5 and TRBJ2-7; D is uncertain. Sequenced here: CD4+ T cells sorted from PBMCs, sampled 45 days after the yellow fever booster vaccination. The receptor's source is a man younger than 35 who received the YFV17D yellow fever vaccine. The CDR3 region is CASSYSNSPLSSYEQYF. In nucleotides, the CDR3 is TGTGCCAGCAGTTACTCGAACAGCCCACTTAGCTCCTACGAGCAGTACTTC.